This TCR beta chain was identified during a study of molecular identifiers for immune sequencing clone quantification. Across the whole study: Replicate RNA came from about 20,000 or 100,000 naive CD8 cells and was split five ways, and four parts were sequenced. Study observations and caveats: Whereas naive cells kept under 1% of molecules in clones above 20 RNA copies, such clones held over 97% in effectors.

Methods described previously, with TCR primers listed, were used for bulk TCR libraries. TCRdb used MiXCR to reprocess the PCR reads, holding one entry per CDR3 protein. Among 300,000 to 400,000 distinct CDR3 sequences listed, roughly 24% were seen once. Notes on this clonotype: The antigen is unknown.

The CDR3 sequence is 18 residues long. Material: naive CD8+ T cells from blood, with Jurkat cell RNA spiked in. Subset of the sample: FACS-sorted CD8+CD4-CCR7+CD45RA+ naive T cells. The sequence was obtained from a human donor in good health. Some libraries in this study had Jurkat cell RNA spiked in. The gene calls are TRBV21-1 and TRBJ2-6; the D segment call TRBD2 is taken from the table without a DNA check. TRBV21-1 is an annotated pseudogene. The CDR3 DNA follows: TGTGCCAGCAGCAATAGAATCCTCCTTGCCTCTGGGGCCAACGTCCTGACTTTC. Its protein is CASSNRILLASGANVLTF.